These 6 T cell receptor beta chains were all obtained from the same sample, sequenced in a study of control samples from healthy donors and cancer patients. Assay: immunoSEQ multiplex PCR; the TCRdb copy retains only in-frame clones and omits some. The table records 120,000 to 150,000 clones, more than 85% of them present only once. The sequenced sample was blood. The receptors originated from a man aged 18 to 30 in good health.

The CDR3 protein is CASSESVLFGDSSYNSPLHF. CDR3 sequence (DNA): TGTGCCAGCAGTGAATCGGTCCTATTTGGGGACAGCTCCTATAATTCACCCCTCCACTTT. The gene calls are TRBV2 and TRBJ1-6, with TRBD1 identical over 7 bases. Germline V lookup: CDR1 SNHLY, CDR2 FYNNEI. V lost 2 bases and J lost 0; bases outside the gene matches: 13. The CDR3 is 20 amino acids.

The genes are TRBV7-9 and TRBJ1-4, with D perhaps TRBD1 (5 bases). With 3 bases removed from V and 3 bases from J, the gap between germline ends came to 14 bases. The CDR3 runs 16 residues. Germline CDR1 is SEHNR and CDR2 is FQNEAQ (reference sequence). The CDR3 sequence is CASSFGTRPANEKLFF. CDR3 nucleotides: TGTGCCAGCAGCTTCGGGACCCGACCCGCTAATGAAAAACTGTTTTTT.

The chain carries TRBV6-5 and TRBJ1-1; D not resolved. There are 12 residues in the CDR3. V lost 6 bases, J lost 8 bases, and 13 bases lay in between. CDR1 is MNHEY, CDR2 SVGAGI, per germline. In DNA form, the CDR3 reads TGTGCCAGCAGCCCCACCCGGGAAGAAGCTTTCTTT. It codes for CASSPTREEAFF.

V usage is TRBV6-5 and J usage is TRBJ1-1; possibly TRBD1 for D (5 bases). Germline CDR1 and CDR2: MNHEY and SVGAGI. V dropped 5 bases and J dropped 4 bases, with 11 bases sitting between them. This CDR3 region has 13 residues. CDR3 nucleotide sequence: TGTGCCAGCAGTCTTGGGGGAACCACTGAAGCTTTCTTT. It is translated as CASSLGGTTEAFF.

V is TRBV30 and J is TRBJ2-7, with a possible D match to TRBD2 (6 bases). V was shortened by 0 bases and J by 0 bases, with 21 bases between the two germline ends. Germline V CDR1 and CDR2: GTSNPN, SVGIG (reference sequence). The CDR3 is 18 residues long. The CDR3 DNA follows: TGTGCCTGGAGTGTAAGAAACCGCGGGGTGGGGACCTCCTACGAGCAGTACTTC. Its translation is CAWSVRNRGVGTSYEQYF.

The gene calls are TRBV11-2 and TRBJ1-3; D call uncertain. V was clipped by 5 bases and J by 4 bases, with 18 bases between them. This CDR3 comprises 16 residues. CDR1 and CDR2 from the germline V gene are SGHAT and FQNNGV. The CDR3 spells CASSRPRTGSGNTIYF. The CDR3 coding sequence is TGTGCCAGCAGCAGGCCTCGGACGGGTAGCGGAAACACCATATATTTT.